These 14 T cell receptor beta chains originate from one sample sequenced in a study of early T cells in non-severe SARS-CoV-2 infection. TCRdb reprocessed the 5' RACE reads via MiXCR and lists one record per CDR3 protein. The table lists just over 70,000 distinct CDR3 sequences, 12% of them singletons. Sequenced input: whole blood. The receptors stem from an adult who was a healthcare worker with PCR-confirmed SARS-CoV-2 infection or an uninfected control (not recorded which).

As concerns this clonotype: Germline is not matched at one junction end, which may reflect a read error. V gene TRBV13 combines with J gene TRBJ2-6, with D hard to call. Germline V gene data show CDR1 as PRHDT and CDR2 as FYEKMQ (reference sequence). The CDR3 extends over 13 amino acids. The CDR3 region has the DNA TGTGCCAGCAGCTTCCGGGCTACCCCCGCTGGTGCTTTC. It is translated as CASSFRATPAGAF.

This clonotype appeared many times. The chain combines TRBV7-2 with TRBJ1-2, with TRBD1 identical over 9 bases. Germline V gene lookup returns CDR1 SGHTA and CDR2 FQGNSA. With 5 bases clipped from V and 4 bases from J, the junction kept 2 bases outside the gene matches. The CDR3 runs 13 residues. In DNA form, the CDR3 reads TGTGCCAGCAGCCCGACAGGGGGCTATGGCTACACCTTC. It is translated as CASSPTGGYGYTF.

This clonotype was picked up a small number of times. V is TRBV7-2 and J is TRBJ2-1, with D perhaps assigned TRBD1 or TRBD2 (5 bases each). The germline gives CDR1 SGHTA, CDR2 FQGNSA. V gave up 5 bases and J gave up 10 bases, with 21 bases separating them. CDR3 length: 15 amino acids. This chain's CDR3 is CASSATGGSNVEQFF. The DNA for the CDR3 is TGTGCCAGCAGCGCCACAGGAGGATCCAATGTGGAGCAGTTCTTC. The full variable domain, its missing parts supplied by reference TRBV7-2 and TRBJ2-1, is GAGVSQSPSNKVTEKGKDVELRCDPISGHTALYWYRQSLGQGLEFLIYFQGNSAPDKSGLPSDRFSAERTGGSVSTLTIQRTQQEDSAVYLCASSATGGSNVEQFFGPGTRLTVL.

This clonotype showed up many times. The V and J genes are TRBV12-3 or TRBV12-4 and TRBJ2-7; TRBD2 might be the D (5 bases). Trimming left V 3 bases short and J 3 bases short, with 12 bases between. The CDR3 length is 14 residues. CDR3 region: CASSFGVGFYEQYF. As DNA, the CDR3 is TGTGCCAGCAGTTTCGGGGTGGGATTCTACGAGCAGTACTTC.

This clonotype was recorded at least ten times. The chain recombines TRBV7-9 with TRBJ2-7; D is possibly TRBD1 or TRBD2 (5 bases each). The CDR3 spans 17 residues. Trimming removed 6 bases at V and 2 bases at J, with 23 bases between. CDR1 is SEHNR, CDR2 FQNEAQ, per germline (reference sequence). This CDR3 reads CASSSIRPPGPTYEQYF. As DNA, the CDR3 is TGTGCCAGCAGTTCTATTCGGCCCCCGGGGCCCACCTACGAGCAGTACTTC.

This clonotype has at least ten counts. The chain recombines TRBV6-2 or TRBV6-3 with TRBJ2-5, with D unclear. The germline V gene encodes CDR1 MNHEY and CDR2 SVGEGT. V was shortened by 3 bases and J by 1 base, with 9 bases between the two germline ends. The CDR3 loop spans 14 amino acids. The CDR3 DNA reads TGTGCCAGCAGTTATAACGGACCCCAAGAGACCCAGTACTTC. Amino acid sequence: CASSYNGPQETQYF.

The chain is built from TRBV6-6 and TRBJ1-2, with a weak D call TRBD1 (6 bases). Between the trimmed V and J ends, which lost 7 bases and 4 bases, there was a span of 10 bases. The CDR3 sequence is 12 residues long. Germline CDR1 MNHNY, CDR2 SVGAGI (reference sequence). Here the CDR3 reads CASTPDSYGYTF. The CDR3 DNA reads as TGTGCCAGCACCCCGGACAGCTATGGCTACACCTTC.

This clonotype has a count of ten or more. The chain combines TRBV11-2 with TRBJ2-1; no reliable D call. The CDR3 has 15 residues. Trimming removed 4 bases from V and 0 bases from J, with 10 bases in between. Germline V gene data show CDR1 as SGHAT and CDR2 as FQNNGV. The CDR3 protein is CASSSTGSSYNEQFF. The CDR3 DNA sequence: TGTGCCAGCAGCTCGACTGGAAGCTCCTACAATGAGCAGTTCTTC.

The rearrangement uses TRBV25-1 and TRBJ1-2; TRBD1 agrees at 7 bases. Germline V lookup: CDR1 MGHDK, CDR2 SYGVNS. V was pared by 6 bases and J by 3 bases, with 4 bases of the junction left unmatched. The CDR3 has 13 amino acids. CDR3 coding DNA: TGTGCCAGCAGGGAGACAGGGTACTATGGCTACACCTTC. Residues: CASRETGYYGYTF.

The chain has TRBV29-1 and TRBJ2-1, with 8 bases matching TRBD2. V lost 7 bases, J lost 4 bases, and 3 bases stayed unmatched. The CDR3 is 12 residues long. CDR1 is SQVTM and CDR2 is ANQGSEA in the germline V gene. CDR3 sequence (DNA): TGCAGCGATACTAGCGGTTACAATGAGCAGTTCTTC. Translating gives CSDTSGYNEQFF.

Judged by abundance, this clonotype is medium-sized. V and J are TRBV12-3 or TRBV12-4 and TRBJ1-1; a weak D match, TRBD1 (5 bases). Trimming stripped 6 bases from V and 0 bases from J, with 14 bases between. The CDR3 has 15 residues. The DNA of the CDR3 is TGTGCCAGCAGGCTGGGACTGATGATGAACACTGAAGCTTTCTTT. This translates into CASRLGLMMNTEAFF.

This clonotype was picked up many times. The CDR3 protein is CASSRTGDVTGELFF. The CDR3 region has the DNA TGTGCCAGCAGTCGAACGGGGGACGTCACCGGGGAGCTGTTTTTT. The V gene is TRBV12-3 or TRBV12-4, the J gene TRBJ2-2; perhaps TRBD2 as D (6 bases). This CDR3 comprises 15 residues. The ends were cut back, 5 bases at V and 4 bases at J, with 14 bases in the middle.

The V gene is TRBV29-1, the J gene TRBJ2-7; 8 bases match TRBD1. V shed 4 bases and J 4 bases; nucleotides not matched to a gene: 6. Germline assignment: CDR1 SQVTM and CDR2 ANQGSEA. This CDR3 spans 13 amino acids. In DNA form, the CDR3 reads TGCAGCGTTGGACAGGGGTCGCTGTACGAGCAGTACTTC. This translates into CSVGQGSLYEQYF.

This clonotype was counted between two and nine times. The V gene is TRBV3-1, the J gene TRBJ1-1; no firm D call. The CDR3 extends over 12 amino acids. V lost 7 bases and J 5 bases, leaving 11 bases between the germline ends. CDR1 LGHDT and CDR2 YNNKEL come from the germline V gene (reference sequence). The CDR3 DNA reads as TGTGCCAGCACCCGCCAAGGGACTGAAGCTTTCTTT. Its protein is CASTRQGTEAFF.